Each of the 32 T cell receptor beta chains below was sequenced from the same sample in a study of T cells in Graves' hyperthyroidism and ophthalmopathy. Researchers amplified the TCR beta CDR3 regions from RNA transcripts. Primed by the HTBI set, a first-round RT-PCR was run on the TCR CDR3. TCRdb reprocessed the multiplex PCR reads with MiXCR, giving one entry per CDR3 protein. The profile shows some 720,000 distinct CDR3 sequences, roughly 15% of them singletons. The sample consisted of blood. The receptors originated from a man aged 18 to 35 with Graves' hyperthyroidism.

This clonotype has a count of ten or more. The chain couples TRBV7-2 to TRBJ2-1; D remains unclear. CDR3 length: 13 amino acids. The germline gives CDR1 SGHTA, CDR2 FQGNSA. Between the trimmed V and J ends, which lost 1 base and 10 bases, there was a span of 11 bases. The CDR3 reads CASSLGSIEEQFF. DNA for the CDR3: TGTGCCAGCAGCTTAGGCTCAATCGAAGAGCAGTTCTTC.

This chain joins TRBV9 and TRBJ2-1; 11 bases are shared with TRBD2. CDR1 is SGDLS, CDR2 YYNGEE, per germline. Germline trimming cut 0 bases from V and 5 bases from J; bases unmatched to any gene: 4. The CDR3 is made up of 16 amino acids. The CDR3 region has the DNA TGTGCCAGCAGCGTAGACCCGGGACTAGCGGACAATGAGCAGTTCTTC. Protein product: CASSVDPGLADNEQFF.

The gene calls are TRBV25-1 and TRBJ1-4, with TRBD1 identical over 7 bases. CDR1 is MGHDK and CDR2 is SYGVNS in the germline V gene. The V and J ends lost 11 bases and 5 bases, in that order; junction bases with no gene match: 8. The CDR3 extends over 13 amino acids. CDR3 in DNA: TGTGCCGCGCAGACAGGGTTCAATGAAAAACTGTTTTTT. Its protein is CAAQTGFNEKLFF.

V is TRBV28 and J is TRBJ1-3, with D unresolved. Germline V gene sequence: CDR1 MDHEN, CDR2 SYDVKM. With 6 bases removed from V and 0 bases from J, the gap between germline ends came to 12 bases. CDR3 length: 15 amino acids. The CDR3 sequence is CASSPPGVSGNTIYF. The CDR3 region has the DNA TGTGCCAGCAGCCCCCCCGGGGTCTCTGGAAACACCATATATTTT.

This clonotype occurred a few times. J is TRBJ2-5 and V is TRBV27; 7 bases agree with TRBD1. V was clipped by 7 bases and J by 7 bases; unmatched bases: 9. From germline, CDR1 is MNHEY and CDR2 SMNVEV (reference sequence). This CDR3 spans 13 amino acids. CDR3 in DNA: TGTGCCAGCACCCGGACAGGCGCCACGACCCAGTACTTC. It codes for CASTRTGATTQYF.

CDR3 nucleotides: TGTGCCAGCAAGGGGCCTGGCAATCAGCCCCAGCATTTT. Protein product: CASKGPGNQPQHF. The rearrangement links TRBV28 to TRBJ1-5, with a possible D match to TRBD1 (5 bases). The ends were cut back, 7 bases at V and 2 bases at J, with 9 bases in the middle. Germline values: CDR1 MDHEN, CDR2 SYDVKM. The CDR3 spans 13 residues.

This clonotype was observed many times. The chain links TRBV2 to TRBJ1-1; perhaps TRBD1 as D (6 bases). This CDR3 comprises 13 residues. V was cut by 7 bases and J by 2 bases, with 11 bases left in between. Germline V gene data show CDR1 as SNHLY and CDR2 as FYNNEI. CDR3 nucleotide sequence: TGTGCCAGCACACAGGGACAAAACACTGAAGCTTTCTTT. It specifies CASTQGQNTEAFF.

Only a few counts were recorded for this clonotype. The V call is TRBV7-9, the J call TRBJ2-3, with D possibly being TRBD2 (5 bases). Germline CDR1 is SEHNR and CDR2 is FQNEAQ (reference sequence). Trimming left V 4 bases short and J 7 bases short, with 15 bases between. This CDR3 is 14 amino acids long. This chain's CDR3 is CASSSRTGPNTQYF. In DNA, the CDR3 is TGTGCCAGCAGCTCCCGGACTGGCCCGAATACGCAGTATTTT. Variable domain in full (rest from reference TRBV7-9 and TRBJ2-3): DTGVSQNPRHKITKRGQNVTFRCDPISEHNRLYWYRQTLGQGPEFLTYFQNEAQLEKSRLLSDRFSAERPKGSFSTLEIQRTEQGDSAMYLCASSSRTGPNTQYFGPGTRLTVL.

This clonotype was seen only a few times. This sequence joins TRBV11-2 and TRBJ2-5; TRBD2 matches at 11 bases. CDR3 length equals 16 residues. The germline gives CDR1 SGHAT, CDR2 FQNNGV. J gave up 0 bases and V 4 bases, and 4 bases lay outside the gene matches. The CDR3 reads CASSSRLAGNQETQYF. The CDR3 region has the DNA TGTGCCAGCAGCTCCCGACTAGCGGGAAACCAAGAGACCCAGTACTTC.

This clonotype has a single count. This rearrangement joins TRBV30 to TRBJ1-5, with 8 bases matching TRBD1. Germline V gene lookup returns CDR1 GTSNPN and CDR2 SVGIG (reference sequence). This CDR3 has 14 amino acids. Losses at the gene ends were 1 base for V and 7 bases for J; bases not matched to a gene: 6. CDR3 coding DNA: TGTGCCTGGAGTGAGGACAGGGCGGGACAGCCCCAGCATTTT. Amino acids: CAWSEDRAGQPQHF.

The chain combines TRBV2 with TRBJ1-5; D not resolved. V shed 6 bases and J shed 5 bases, with 11 bases lying between them. The V gene's germline CDR1 is SNHLY and CDR2 FYNNEI. This CDR3 is built from 13 residues. The DNA for the CDR3 is TGTGCCAGCAGCCCAAGCGAGGATCAGCCCCAGCATTTT. Protein product: CASSPSEDQPQHF.

Many counts were recorded for this clonotype. J is TRBJ2-1 and V is TRBV7-9, with D maybe TRBD1 (5 bases). V lost 2 bases to trimming and J lost 8 bases, with 10 bases between them. CDR1 is SEHNR and CDR2 is FQNEAQ in the germline V gene (reference sequence). The CDR3 spans 13 residues. The CDR3 DNA is TGTGCCAGCAGCTTATGGGGCTCGGATGAGCAGTTCTTC. Translating it yields CASSLWGSDEQFF.

Remarks on this clonotype: Because it lacks the conserved phenylalanine or tryptophan at the end, this CDR3 is likely a read error. CDR3 in amino acids: CASSSRQGARSGANVLTL. Written as DNA, the CDR3 is TGTGCCAGCTCATCCCGACAGGGGGCGCGGTCTGGGGCCAACGTCCTGACTCTC. The V call is TRBV18, the J call TRBJ2-6; 10 positions match TRBD1. The CDR3 spans 18 residues. Germline V gene lookup returns CDR1 KGHSH and CDR2 LQKENI. The V gene end was trimmed by 5 bases and the J gene end by 1 base; junction bases not matched to a gene: 8.

This clonotype was detected ten times or more. The V call is TRBV7-2, the J call TRBJ2-1; weak D call: TRBD1 (6 bases). The CDR3 spans 14 residues. V was shortened by 1 base and J by 2 bases, with 6 bases between the two germline ends. Germline V lookup: CDR1 SGHTA, CDR2 FQGNSA. The CDR3 is CASSLGGPYNEQFF. CDR3 nucleotides: TGTGCCAGCAGCTTAGGGGGGCCCTACAATGAGCAGTTCTTC.

This clonotype was observed many times. No DNA is shown, since the ends of the CDR3 on it are uncertain; the CDR3 is the one TCRdb lists. This chain links TRBV28 with TRBJ1-2. Looked up from germline, CDR1 is MDHEN and CDR2 is SYDVKM. The CDR3 has 15 residues if both end residues are counted. CDR3 residues: CASSTSTTANYGYTF.

This rearrangement joins TRBV9 to TRBJ1-3; no firm D call. The germline CDR1 and CDR2 sequences are SGDLS and YYNGEE. With 2 bases removed from V and 4 bases from J, the gap between germline ends came to 7 bases. The CDR3 has 13 residues. The CDR3 DNA sequence: TGTGCCAGCAGCGTGGATTACGGAAACACCATATATTTT. This encodes CASSVDYGNTIYF.

This clonotype has a count of ten or more. The chain joins TRBV10-3 to TRBJ2-7, with TRBD1 matching 8 bases. From germline, CDR1 is ENHRY and CDR2 SYGVKD. The junction had 8 bases not matched to a gene; V was cut back by 0 bases and J by 4 bases. This CDR3 has 16 amino acids. The CDR3 protein is CAISESIAGGKYEQYF. The CDR3 DNA is TGTGCCATCAGTGAGTCGATTGCAGGGGGCAAGTACGAGCAGTACTTC.

Many counts were recorded for this clonotype. The genes are TRBV7-2 and TRBJ2-5, with D possibly matching TRBD2 (6 bases). V lost 3 bases and J lost 5, with 16 bases in between. The CDR3 spans 15 residues. Germline CDR1 reads SGHTA; CDR2 reads FQGNSA. In DNA form, the CDR3 reads TGTGCCAGCAGCTTTAATAAGGGAGGAGAGGAGACCCAGTACTTC. Protein: CASSFNKGGEETQYF. Full variable domain (missing parts from reference TRBV7-2 and TRBJ2-5): GAGVSQSPSNKVTEKGKDVELRCDPISGHTALYWYRQSLGQGLEFLIYFQGNSAPDKSGLPSDRFSAERTGGSVSTLTIQRTQQEDSAVYLCASSFNKGGEETQYFGPGTRLLVL.

This clonotype has at least ten counts. This chain links TRBV10-3 with TRBJ2-7; no clear D. This CDR3 region has 13 residues. Deletions cut 4 bases from V and 2 bases from J, with 9 bases between. Germline V gene data show CDR1 as ENHRY and CDR2 as SYGVKD. The CDR3 sequence is CAISVGGTYEQYF. CDR3 bases: TGTGCCATCAGTGTTGGCGGTACCTACGAGCAGTACTTC.

This clonotype appeared many times. V and J are TRBV28 and TRBJ2-5; TRBD1 is a possible D gene (5 bases). Germline lookup yields CDR1 MDHEN and CDR2 SYDVKM. The V gene lost 3 bases and the J gene lost 5 bases, with 19 bases spanning the gap. This CDR3 is 16 amino acids long. As DNA, the CDR3 is TGTGCCAGCAGTTTTTTCCTTTCGACAGTGCCGGAGACCCAGTACTTC. Protein product: CASSFFLSTVPETQYF.

Only a few counts were recorded for this clonotype. The chain recombines TRBV4-3 with TRBJ1-2, with no clear D. Germline V gene data show CDR1 as LGHNA and CDR2 as YSLEER. Between the trimmed V and J ends, which lost 0 bases and 4 bases, there was a span of 9 bases. CDR3 size: 14 residues. In DNA form, the CDR3 reads TGCGCCAGCAGCCAAGAAAGCTCGGGCTATGGCTACACCTTC. Protein: CASSQESSGYGYTF.

In this sample, this clonotype turned up many times. CDR3 protein: CSAQTGQSYEQYF. For the CDR3, the DNA is TGCAGTGCCCAAACGGGACAGTCCTACGAGCAGTACTTC. The V gene is TRBV20-1, the J gene TRBJ2-7; 7 nucleotides align to TRBD1. V was pared by 6 bases and J by 1 base, with 6 bases of the junction left unmatched. The CDR3 runs to 13 residues. Germline V gene lookup returns CDR1 DFQATT and CDR2 SNEGSKA (reference sequence).

V and J are TRBV24-1 and TRBJ2-3, with D possibly matching TRBD2 (6 bases). V was shortened by 11 bases and J by 2 bases, with 16 bases between the two germline ends. CDR3 size: 14 residues. Germline values: CDR1 KGHDR, CDR2 SFDVKD. The CDR3 loop is CAIKGGKATDTQYF. Written as DNA, the CDR3 is TGTGCCATAAAGGGCGGGAAGGCCACAGATACGCAGTATTTT.

This chain links TRBV19 with TRBJ1-1; weak D call: TRBD1 (5 bases). CDR1 is LNHDA and CDR2 is SQIVND in the germline V gene (reference sequence). The CDR3 loop spans 13 amino acids. The V end lost 5 bases, the J end lost 2 bases, and 9 bases lay between the germline ends. The CDR3 sequence: CASSGGSNTEAFF. CDR3 coding DNA: TGTGCCAGTAGTGGGGGTTCCAACACTGAAGCTTTCTTT.

This clonotype was observed a handful of times. V and J are TRBV7-9 and TRBJ2-1; perhaps TRBD2 as D (5 bases). Between the trimmed V and J ends, which lost 8 bases and 7 bases, there was a span of 6 bases. CDR3 length: 10 amino acids. Looked up from germline, CDR1 is SEHNR and CDR2 is FQNEAQ (reference sequence). CDR3 protein: CASEGNEQFF. The CDR3 bases are TGTGCCAGCGAGGGTAATGAGCAGTTCTTC.

This clonotype was detected only a few times. The V and J genes are TRBV14 and TRBJ2-1, with D unclear. V lost 0 bases and J lost 0, with 6 bases in between. Germline V lookup: CDR1 SGHDN, CDR2 FVKESK. CDR3 length: 15 residues. CDR3 sequence (DNA): TGTGCCAGCAGCCAAGACCCTAGCTCCTACAATGAGCAGTTCTTC. It codes for CASSQDPSSYNEQFF. The whole variable domain, remainder taken from reference TRBV14 and TRBJ2-1, is EAGVTQFPSHSVIEKGQTVTLRCDPISGHDNLYWYRRVMGKEIKFLLHFVKESKQDESGMPNNRFLAERTGGTYSTLKVQPAELEDSGVYFCASSQDPSSYNEQFFGPGTRLTVL.

The genes are TRBV29-1 and TRBJ1-2; 8 bases map to TRBD1. J was trimmed by 8 bases and V by 6 bases; bases with no gene match: 11. The CDR3 is made up of 13 amino acids. Germline V gives CDR1 SQVTM, CDR2 ANQGSEA. This CDR3 is CSVPTGEGGGYTF. The CDR3 coding sequence is TGCAGCGTCCCGACAGGGGAGGGGGGAGGCTACACCTTC.

This clonotype has ten or more counts. This chain's CDR3 is CASSSPPPLSYNEQFF. CDR3 nucleotide sequence: TGTGCCAGCAGCTCCCCCCCCCCTTTGTCCTACAATGAGCAGTTCTTC. The genes are TRBV28 and TRBJ2-1; no clear D. The CDR3 sequence is 16 residues long. Looked up from germline, CDR1 is MDHEN and CDR2 is SYDVKM. Trimming stripped 6 bases from V and 1 base from J, with 16 bases between.

This clonotype was seen a handful of times. CDR3 bases: TGCGCCAGCAGCCCGGCGCAGCTCCAAGAGACCCAGTACTTC. Amino acid sequence: CASSPAQLQETQYF. The rearrangement joins TRBV5-1 to TRBJ2-5; D remains ambiguous. V was shortened by 4 bases and J by 1 base, with 11 bases between the two germline ends. The CDR3 sequence is 14 residues long. The germline CDR1 and CDR2 sequences are SGHRS and YFSETQ.

This clonotype has ten or more counts. The chain links TRBV3-1 to TRBJ1-1; D gene uncertain. This CDR3 has 14 residues. The germline V gene encodes CDR1 LGHDT and CDR2 YNNKEL (reference sequence). V shed 0 bases and J shed 6 bases, with 11 bases lying between them. Here the CDR3 DNA reads TGTGCCAGCAGCCAAGAGATTTTGCAAGCTGAAGCTTTCTTT. This codes for CASSQEILQAEAFF.

This clonotype occurred many times. The rearrangement joins TRBV6-2 or TRBV6-3 to TRBJ2-7; 9 bases line up with TRBD1. With 6 bases clipped from V and 2 bases from J, the junction kept 8 bases outside the gene matches. Germline V gene data show CDR1 as MNHEY and CDR2 as SVGEGT. The CDR3 loop spans 15 amino acids. DNA of the CDR3: TGTGCCAGCAGCTTCGCCGGGACAGGGCCCTACGAGCAGTACTTC. It encodes CASSFAGTGPYEQYF.

The CDR3 loop reads CAWSPGGSGTYEQYF. The CDR3 DNA is TGTGCCTGGAGTCCCGGGGGTAGCGGGACTTACGAGCAGTACTTC. The rearrangement uses TRBV30 and TRBJ2-7; TRBD2 aligns across 8 bases. CDR3 length equals 15 residues. Germline V gene sequence: CDR1 GTSNPN, CDR2 SVGIG (reference sequence). With V trimmed by 2 bases and J by 4 bases, 10 bases remained unmatched.